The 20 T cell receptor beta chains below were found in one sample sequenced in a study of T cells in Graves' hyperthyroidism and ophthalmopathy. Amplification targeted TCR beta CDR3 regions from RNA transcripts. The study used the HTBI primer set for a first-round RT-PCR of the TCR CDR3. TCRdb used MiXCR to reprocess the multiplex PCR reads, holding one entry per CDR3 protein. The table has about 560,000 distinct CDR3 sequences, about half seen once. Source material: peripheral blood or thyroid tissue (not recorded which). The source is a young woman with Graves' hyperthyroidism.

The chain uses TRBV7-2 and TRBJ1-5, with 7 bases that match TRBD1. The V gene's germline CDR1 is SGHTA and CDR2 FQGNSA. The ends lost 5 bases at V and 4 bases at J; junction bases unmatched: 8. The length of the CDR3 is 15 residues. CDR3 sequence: CASSQGTVENQPQHF. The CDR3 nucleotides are TGTGCCAGCAGCCAAGGGACAGTGGAGAATCAGCCCCAGCATTTT.

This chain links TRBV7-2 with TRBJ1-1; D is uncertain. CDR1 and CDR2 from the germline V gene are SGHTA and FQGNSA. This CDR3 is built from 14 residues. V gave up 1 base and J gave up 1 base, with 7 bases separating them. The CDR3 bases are TGTGCCAGCAGCTTAGAGTGGAGGAACACTGAAGCTTTCTTT. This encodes CASSLEWRNTEAFF.

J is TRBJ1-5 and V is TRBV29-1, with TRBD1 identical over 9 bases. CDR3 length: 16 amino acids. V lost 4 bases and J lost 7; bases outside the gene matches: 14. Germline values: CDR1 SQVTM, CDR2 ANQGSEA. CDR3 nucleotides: TGCAGCGTTGTGTTCGGCGGGACAGGGTATGGACAGCCCCAGCATTTT. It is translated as CSVVFGGTGYGQPQHF. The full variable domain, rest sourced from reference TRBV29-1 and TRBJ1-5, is SAVISQKPSRDICQRGTSLTIQCQVDSQVTMMFWYRQQPGQSLTLIATANQGSEATYESGFVIDKFPISRPNLTFSTLTVSNMSPEDSSIYLCSVVFGGTGYGQPQHFGDGTRLSIL.

The DNA of the CDR3 is TGCGCCAGCAGCGCCCGGGGAGGAGTAGCTTTCTTT. Amino acid sequence: CASSARGGVAFF. V is TRBV5-1 and J is TRBJ1-1; no reliable D call. V dropped 4 bases and J dropped 10 bases, with 14 bases sitting between them. Germline CDR1 reads SGHRS; CDR2 reads YFSETQ. This CDR3 contains 12 residues.

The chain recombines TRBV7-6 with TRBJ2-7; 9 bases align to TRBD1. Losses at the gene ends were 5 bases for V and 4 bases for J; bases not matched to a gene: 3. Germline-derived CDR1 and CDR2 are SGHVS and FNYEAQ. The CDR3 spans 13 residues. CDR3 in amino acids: CASSRTGEYEQYF. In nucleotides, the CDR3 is TGTGCCAGCAGCAGGACAGGGGAGTACGAGCAGTACTTC.

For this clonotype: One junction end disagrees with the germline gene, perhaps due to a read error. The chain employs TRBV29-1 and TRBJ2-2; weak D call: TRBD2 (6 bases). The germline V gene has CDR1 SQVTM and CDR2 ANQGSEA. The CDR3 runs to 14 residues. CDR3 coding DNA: TGCAGCGTTGTTCGGGAGTGGGGCACCGGGGAGCTGTCTTGG. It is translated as CSVVREWGTGELSW.

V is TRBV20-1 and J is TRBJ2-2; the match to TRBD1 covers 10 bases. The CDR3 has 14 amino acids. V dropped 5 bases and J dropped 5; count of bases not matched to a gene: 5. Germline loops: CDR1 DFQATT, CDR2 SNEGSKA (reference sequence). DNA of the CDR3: TGCAGTGCTCTCGGGACAGGGGAGACCGGGGAGCTGTTTTTT. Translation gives CSALGTGETGELFF.

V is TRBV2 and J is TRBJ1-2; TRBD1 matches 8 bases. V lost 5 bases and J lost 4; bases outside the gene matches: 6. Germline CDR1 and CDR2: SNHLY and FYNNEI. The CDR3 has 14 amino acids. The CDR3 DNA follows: TGTGCCAGCAGTTTATACCAGGGGGCCTATGGCTACACCTTC. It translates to CASSLYQGAYGYTF. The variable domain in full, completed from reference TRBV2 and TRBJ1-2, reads EPEVTQTPSHQVTQMGQEVILRCVPISNHLYFYWYRQILGQKVEFLVSFYNNEISEKSEIFDDQFSVERPDGSNFTLKIRSTKLEDSAMYFCASSLYQGAYGYTFGSGTRLTVV.

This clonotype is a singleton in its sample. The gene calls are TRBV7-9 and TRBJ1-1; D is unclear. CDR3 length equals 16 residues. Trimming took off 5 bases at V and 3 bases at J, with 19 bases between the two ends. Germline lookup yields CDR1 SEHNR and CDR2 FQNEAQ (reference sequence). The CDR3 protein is CASSLARWGVDTEAFF. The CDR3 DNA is TGTGCCAGCAGCCTGGCCAGGTGGGGAGTCGACACTGAAGCTTTCTTT.

CDR3 in DNA: TGTGCCACCTCCGGACACCTCGAACGAGAGACCCAGTTCTTC. Translated, it gives CATSGHLERETQFF. This sequence joins TRBV2 and TRBJ2-1; D perhaps matches TRBD1 (5 bases). Germline lookup yields CDR1 SNHLY and CDR2 FYNNEI. Between the trimmed V and J ends, which lost 10 bases and 13 bases, there was a span of 26 bases. The CDR3 loop spans 14 amino acids.

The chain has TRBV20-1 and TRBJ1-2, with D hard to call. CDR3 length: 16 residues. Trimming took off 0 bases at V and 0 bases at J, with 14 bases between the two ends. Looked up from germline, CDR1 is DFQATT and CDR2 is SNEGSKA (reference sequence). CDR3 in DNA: TGCAGTGCTAGAGACGCGCGCACAGATGCTAACTATGGCTACACCTTC. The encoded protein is CSARDARTDANYGYTF.

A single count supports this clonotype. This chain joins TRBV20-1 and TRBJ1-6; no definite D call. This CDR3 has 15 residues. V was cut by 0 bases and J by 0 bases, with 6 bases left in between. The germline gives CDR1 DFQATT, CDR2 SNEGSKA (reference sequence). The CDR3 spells CSARDRGSYNSPLHF. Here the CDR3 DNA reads TGCAGTGCTAGAGATCGGGGCTCCTATAATTCACCCCTCCACTTT.

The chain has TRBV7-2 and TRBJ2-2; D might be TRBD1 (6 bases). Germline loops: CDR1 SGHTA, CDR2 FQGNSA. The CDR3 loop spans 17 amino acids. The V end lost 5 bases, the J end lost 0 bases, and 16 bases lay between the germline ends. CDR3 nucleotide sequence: TGTGCCAGCAGCCCCGAAGTCCGGACAGCGAACACCGGGGAGCTGTTTTTT. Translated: CASSPEVRTANTGELFF.

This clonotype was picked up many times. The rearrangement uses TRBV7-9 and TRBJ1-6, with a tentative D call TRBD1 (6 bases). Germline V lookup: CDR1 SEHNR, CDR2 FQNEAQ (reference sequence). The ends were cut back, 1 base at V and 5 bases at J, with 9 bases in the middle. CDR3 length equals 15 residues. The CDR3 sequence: CASSLDRDNNSPLHF. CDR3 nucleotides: TGTGCCAGCAGCTTAGACAGGGACAATAATTCACCCCTCCACTTT.

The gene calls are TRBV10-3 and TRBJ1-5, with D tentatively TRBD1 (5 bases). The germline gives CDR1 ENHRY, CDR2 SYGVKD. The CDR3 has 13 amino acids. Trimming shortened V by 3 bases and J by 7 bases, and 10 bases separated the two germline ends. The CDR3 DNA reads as TGTGCCATCAGTGAAGGGGAAGGACAGCCCCAGCATTTT. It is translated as CAISEGEGQPQHF.

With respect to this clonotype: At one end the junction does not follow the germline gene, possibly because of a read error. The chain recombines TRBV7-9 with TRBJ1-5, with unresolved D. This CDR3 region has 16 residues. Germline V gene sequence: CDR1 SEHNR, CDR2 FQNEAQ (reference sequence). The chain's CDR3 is CANSPVPGNNNQPQHF. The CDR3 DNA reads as TGTGCCAACAGCCCGGTCCCGGGGAATAACAATCAGCCCCAGCATTTT.

The CDR3 loop is CASSLQGPGYTIYF. The DNA for the CDR3 is TGTGCCAGCAGCCTACAGGGGCCCGGGTACACCATATATTTT. J is TRBJ1-3 and V is TRBV14; 7 bases are shared with TRBD1. The junction had 8 bases not matched to a gene; V was cut back by 4 bases and J by 8 bases. The CDR3 is 14 residues long. Germline CDR1 SGHDN, CDR2 FVKESK.

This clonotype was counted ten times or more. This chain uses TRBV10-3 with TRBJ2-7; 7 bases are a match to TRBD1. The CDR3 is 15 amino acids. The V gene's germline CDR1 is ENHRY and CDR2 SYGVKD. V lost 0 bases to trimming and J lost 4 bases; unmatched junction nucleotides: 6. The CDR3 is CAISESGDRPYEQYF. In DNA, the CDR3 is TGTGCCATCAGTGAGTCGGGGGACAGACCATACGAGCAGTACTTC.

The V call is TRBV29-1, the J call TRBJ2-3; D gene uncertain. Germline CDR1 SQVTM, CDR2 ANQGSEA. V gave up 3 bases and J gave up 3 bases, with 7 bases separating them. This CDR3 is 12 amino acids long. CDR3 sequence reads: CSVDVGTDTQYF. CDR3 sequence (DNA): TGCAGCGTTGACGTTGGTACAGATACGCAGTATTTT.

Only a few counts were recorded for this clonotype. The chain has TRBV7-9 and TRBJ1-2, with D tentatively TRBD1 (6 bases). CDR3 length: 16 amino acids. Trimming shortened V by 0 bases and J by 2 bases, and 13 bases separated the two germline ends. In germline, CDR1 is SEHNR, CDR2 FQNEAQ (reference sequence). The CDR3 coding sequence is TGTGCCAGCAGCTTAGCCTTCCGACAGGCAAACTATGGCTACACCTTC. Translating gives CASSLAFRQANYGYTF.